This passage covers 14 T cell receptor beta chains from one sample sequenced in a study of blood T cell repertoires in COVID-19. Sequencing used immunoSEQ multiplex PCR; TCRdb keeps in-frame clones, though not all of them. This table holds about 69,000 clones, approximately 90% found once. The specimen was peripheral blood. These receptors were obtained from a woman between 18 and 29 years old with acute or convalescent COVID-19.

The sample holds a few counts of this clone. J is TRBJ1-3 and V is TRBV3-1 (or the pseudogene TRBV3-2); 8 positions match TRBD1. The CDR3 sequence is 14 residues long. With 6 bases clipped from V and 7 bases from J, the junction kept 8 bases outside the gene matches. Germline V CDR1 and CDR2: LGHDT, YNNKEL (reference sequence). The CDR3 coding sequence is TGTGCCAGCAGGTACTCAGGGGGCTCGAACACCATATATTTT. Amino acids: CASRYSGGSNTIYF.

This chain connects TRBV28 to TRBJ1-4; 7 nucleotides match TRBD1. Germline CDR1 and CDR2: MDHEN and SYDVKM. The CDR3 has 14 amino acids. Losses at the gene ends were 6 bases for V and 5 bases for J; bases not matched to a gene: 6. CDR3 residues: CASSQDRINEKLFF. In DNA, the CDR3 is TGTGCCAGCAGCCAGGACAGGATCAATGAAAAACTGTTTTTT.

The chain carries TRBV28 and TRBJ1-2; D is uncertain. The CDR3 sequence is 12 residues long. CDR1 is MDHEN and CDR2 is SYDVKM in the germline V gene. DNA of the CDR3: TGTGCTGCCCTAGGTCGGTCCTATGGCTACACCTTC. Protein: CAALGRSYGYTF.

This chain uses TRBV9 with TRBJ1-6; D is undetermined. The V end lost 3 bases, the J end lost 1 base, and 14 bases lay between the germline ends. Per the germline V gene, CDR1 is SGDLS and CDR2 is YYNGEE. This CDR3 is 17 amino acids long. The CDR3 DNA reads as TGTGCCAGCAGCGCCCTCCCTTCGGGTTCCTATAATTCACCCCTCCACTTT. Amino acid sequence: CASSALPSGSYNSPLHF.

This chain links TRBV9 with TRBJ2-7; 9 bases agree with TRBD2. V shed 0 bases, J shed 3 bases, and the junction held 13 bases outside the gene matches. Looked up from germline, CDR1 is SGDLS and CDR2 is YYNGEE. The CDR3 sequence is 18 residues long. DNA for the CDR3: TGTGCCAGCAGCGTAGTGGGGACTAGCTCCCTTGAAGACTACGAGCAGTACTTC. Translation gives CASSVVGTSSLEDYEQYF.

The V and J genes are TRBV7-9 and TRBJ1-1; weak D call: TRBD1 (6 bases). The V and J ends lost 11 bases and 3 bases respectively, with 16 bases between them. CDR1 and CDR2 from the germline V gene are SEHNR and FQNEAQ (reference sequence). The CDR3 has 13 residues. The CDR3 DNA sequence: TGTGCCGTGGGGGCCAGATGGGACACTGAAGCTTTCTTT. Its translation: CAVGARWDTEAFF.

This chain joins TRBV5-1 and TRBJ2-7, with 8 positions matching TRBD1. Trimming took 0 bases from V and 3 from J; bases not matched to a gene: 8. The CDR3 length is 16 residues. Germline V gives CDR1 SGHRS, CDR2 YFSETQ. CDR3 DNA: TGCGCCAGCAGCTTGGCCTCGGCAGGGGGCTACTACGAGCAGTACTTC. Amino acid sequence: CASSLASAGGYYEQYF.

V usage is TRBV6-1 and J usage is TRBJ2-4; no clear D. The ends were cut back, 1 base at V and 2 bases at J, with 12 bases in the middle. This CDR3 has 16 residues. In germline, CDR1 is MNHNS, CDR2 SASEGT. The CDR3 reads CASSEEAAGSKNIQYF. For the CDR3, the DNA is TGTGCCAGCAGTGAAGAGGCTGCAGGTTCCAAAAACATTCAGTACTTC.

This sequence joins TRBV5-1 and TRBJ1-6, with 8 bases that match TRBD1. CDR1 is SGHRS and CDR2 is YFSETQ in the germline V gene. J gave up 8 bases and V 5 bases, and 9 bases lay outside the gene matches. The CDR3 totals 15 residues. CDR3 in DNA: TGCGCCAGCAGACTATGGGACAGGCGGGATTCACCCCTCCACTTT. It specifies CASRLWDRRDSPLHF.

V usage is TRBV19 and J usage is TRBJ1-4; 7 bases fit TRBD1. Germline lookup yields CDR1 LNHDA and CDR2 SQIVND (reference sequence). V was clipped by 5 bases and J by 8 bases; unmatched bases: 11. The CDR3 spans 15 residues. This CDR3 is CASSFGGQKGEKLFF. The CDR3 nucleotides are TGTGCCAGTAGTTTCGGGGGACAGAAGGGAGAAAAACTGTTTTTT. Full variable domain (rest looked up from reference TRBV19 and TRBJ1-4): DGGITQSPKYLFRKEGQNVTLSCEQNLNHDAMYWYRQDPGQGLRLIYYSQIVNDFQKGDIAEGYSVSREKKESFPLTVTSAQKNPTAFYLCASSFGGQKGEKLFFGSGTQLSVL.

V usage is TRBV12-1 and J usage is TRBJ1-3; whether TRBD1, the table's D call, matches the DNA was not checked. TRBV12-1 is marked as a pseudogene. This CDR3 comprises 18 residues. CDR3 sequence (DNA): TGTGCCAGCAGCACGGACAACCCCTGTTTCTACTCTGGAAACACCATATATTTT. This encodes CASSTDNPCFYSGNTIYF.

The chain carries TRBV7-9 and TRBJ2-1; TRBD2 aligns across 8 bases. Trimming cost V 2 bases and J 8 bases; bases outside gene matches: 5. The CDR3 sequence is 14 residues long. In germline, CDR1 is SEHNR, CDR2 FQNEAQ (reference sequence). The CDR3 loop is CASSLTLAEDEQFF. The CDR3 nucleotides read TGTGCCAGCAGCTTAACACTAGCGGAGGATGAGCAGTTCTTC.

The V and J genes are TRBV5-4 and TRBJ1-1; weak D call: TRBD1 (5 bases). Per germline, CDR1 SGHNT and CDR2 YYREEE (reference sequence). Trimming left V 4 bases short and J 6 bases short, with 19 bases between. The length of the CDR3 is 15 residues. CDR3 sequence (DNA): TGTGCCAGCAGCGGAACATCCCGGGGGTGGCCTGAAGCTTTCTTT. Amino acids: CASSGTSRGWPEAFF.

This clone was seen just once. The chain links TRBV28 to TRBJ2-5; 7 nucleotides line up with TRBD2. CDR3 size: 15 residues. Germline CDR1 MDHEN, CDR2 SYDVKM. Trimming took 2 bases from V and 5 from J; bases not matched to a gene: 8. The CDR3, as DNA: TGTGCCAGCAGTTTAAGGCGGGAGATGCAGGAGACCCAGTACTTC. As protein: CASSLRREMQETQYF.